What follows are 13 T cell receptor beta chains derived from one specimen sequenced in a study of cytomegalovirus exposure and HLA in healthy donors. PCR amplification relied on 60 Vbeta primers (plus 13 Jbeta primers). The repertoire was sequenced with immunoSEQ multiplex PCR; TCRdb's copy has only in-frame clones and lacks some. This table holds 110,000 to 150,000 clones, about three quarters found once. Specimen: PBMCs. The receptor set was obtained from a male donor in good health and CMV-seropositive.

The J gene is TRBJ1-1, the V gene TRBV5-1; D perhaps matches TRBD1 (6 bases). Germline V gives CDR1 SGHRS, CDR2 YFSETQ. The CDR3 totals 14 residues. The V end lost 3 bases, the J end lost 1 base, and 10 bases lay between the germline ends. This chain's CDR3 is CASSSGQPNTEAFF. Here the CDR3 DNA reads TGCGCCAGCAGCTCAGGACAGCCGAACACTGAAGCTTTCTTT.

Here the CDR3 reads CASSPLKGGLNEQFF. The CDR3 DNA reads as TGTGCCAGCAGTCCTCTGAAGGGAGGGCTCAATGAGCAGTTCTTC. V gene TRBV27 combines with J gene TRBJ2-1; 7 bases fit TRBD2. Germline CDR1 is MNHEY and CDR2 is SMNVEV (reference sequence). The CDR3 extends over 15 amino acids. Trimming at V came to 5 bases and at J to 6 bases, leaving 10 bases not matched to a gene.

This clone was detected only a few times. The chain is built from TRBV6-6 and TRBJ2-1, with 9 bases aligning to TRBD1. The germline V gene has CDR1 MNHNY and CDR2 SVGAGI (reference sequence). Losses at the gene ends were 7 bases for V and 7 bases for J; bases not matched to a gene: 11. This CDR3 has 15 amino acids. The CDR3 DNA follows: TGTGCCAGCACTAAGTTAGGGGACAGGGAAAATGAGCAGTTCTTC. Its protein product is CASTKLGDRENEQFF.

This chain connects TRBV2 to TRBJ2-7, with 10 bases aligning to TRBD2. The V and J ends lost 8 bases and 4 bases, in that order; junction bases with no gene match: 5. Per germline, CDR1 SNHLY and CDR2 FYNNEI. This CDR3 is built from 13 residues. CDR3 nucleotide sequence: TGTGCCAGCTTAACTAGCGGGGAATACGAGCAGTACTTC. Its translation: CASLTSGEYEQYF.

Details on this clone: A read error may account for a junction end that differs from germline. The identical CDR3 is also encoded by other nucleotide sequences in the sample. This chain joins TRBV7-9 and TRBJ1-4; 9 bases map to TRBD1. The CDR3 length is 14 residues. Germline CDR1 SEHNR, CDR2 FQNEAQ (reference sequence). This chain's CDR3 is CASHHRGPNEKLFF. CDR3 nucleotide sequence: TGTGCCAGCCATCACAGGGGGCCTAATGAAAAGCTGTTTTTT.

V usage is TRBV19 and J usage is TRBJ2-6; D is uncertain. There are 12 residues in the CDR3. The germline V and J ends were trimmed by 7 bases and 4 bases, with 5 bases remaining between them. Germline V gene sequence: CDR1 LNHDA, CDR2 SQIVND (reference sequence). DNA for the CDR3: TGTGCCAGTAATCAGGGGGCCAACGTCCTGACTTTC. It encodes CASNQGANVLTF. The full variable domain, with the rest looked up from reference TRBV19 and TRBJ2-6, is DGGITQSPKYLFRKEGQNVTLSCEQNLNHDAMYWYRQDPGQGLRLIYYSQIVNDFQKGDIAEGYSVSREKKESFPLTVTSAQKNPTAFYLCASNQGANVLTFGAGSRLTVL.

The chain combines TRBV6-1 with TRBJ1-2; D is possibly TRBD1 (5 bases). The CDR3 totals 14 residues. In germline, CDR1 is MNHNS, CDR2 SASEGT. V lost 0 bases to trimming and J lost 6 bases, with 11 bases between them. The CDR3 sequence is CASSEAPRANGYTF. The CDR3, as DNA: TGTGCCAGCAGTGAAGCCCCCAGGGCCAATGGCTACACCTTC.

The J gene is TRBJ1-3, the V gene TRBV15; 7 nucleotides align to TRBD1. With V trimmed by 0 bases and J by 3 bases, 5 bases remained unmatched. The CDR3 has 16 amino acids. The germline V gene has CDR1 LNHNV and CDR2 YYDKDF (reference sequence). In DNA, the CDR3 is TGTGCCACCAGCAGAGATCCAACAGGGGATGGAAACACCATATATTTT. The encoded protein is CATSRDPTGDGNTIYF.

This clone was recorded only once. Distinct nucleotide sequences in the sample also encode this CDR3. J is TRBJ1-1 and V is TRBV28; no clear D gene. Germline V gives CDR1 MDHEN, CDR2 SYDVKM. V lost 10 bases and J lost 3, with 15 bases in between. The CDR3 contains 13 residues. The CDR3, as DNA: TGTGCCACCCTAGTAGGAACGGACACTGAAGCTTTCTTT. Amino acids: CATLVGTDTEAFF.

This chain joins TRBV2 and TRBJ2-3, with TRBD2 identical over 10 bases. The CDR3 totals 16 residues. Per the germline V gene, CDR1 is SNHLY and CDR2 is FYNNEI. V shed 6 bases and J 2 bases; nucleotides not matched to a gene: 8. The CDR3 DNA sequence: TGTGCCAGCAGCGCGACTAGCGGGCGCTACACAGATACGCAGTATTTT. Translated: CASSATSGRYTDTQYF.

This clone has only one observation. The V and J genes are TRBV19 and TRBJ2-3; no definite D call. Germline V lookup: CDR1 LNHDA, CDR2 SQIVND (reference sequence). The CDR3 contains 12 residues. The V gene lost 5 bases and the J gene lost 4 bases, with 7 bases spanning the gap. The CDR3 nucleotides read TGTGCCAGTAGTTATCGTGCAGATACGCAGTATTTT. Its protein is CASSYRADTQYF.

This sequence joins TRBV6-4 and TRBJ2-2, with TRBD2 as a possible D gene (5 bases). The CDR3 length is 13 residues. V was clipped by 1 base and J by 7 bases, with 7 bases between them. CDR1 and CDR2 from the germline V gene are MRHNA and SNTAGT. CDR3 sequence: CASSDYEGGELFF. The CDR3, as DNA: TGTGCCAGCAGTGACTACGAGGGCGGGGAGCTGTTTTTT.

In its sample, this clone was seen once. This chain connects TRBV2 to TRBJ2-7; 11 positions agree with TRBD2. Germline V lookup: CDR1 SNHLY, CDR2 FYNNEI. The CDR3 spans 15 residues. Unmatched junction bases numbered 9, after V lost 6 bases and J lost 5 bases. The CDR3 protein is CASRDISGRADEQYF. The CDR3, as DNA: TGTGCCAGCAGAGATATTAGCGGGAGGGCCGACGAGCAGTACTTC.